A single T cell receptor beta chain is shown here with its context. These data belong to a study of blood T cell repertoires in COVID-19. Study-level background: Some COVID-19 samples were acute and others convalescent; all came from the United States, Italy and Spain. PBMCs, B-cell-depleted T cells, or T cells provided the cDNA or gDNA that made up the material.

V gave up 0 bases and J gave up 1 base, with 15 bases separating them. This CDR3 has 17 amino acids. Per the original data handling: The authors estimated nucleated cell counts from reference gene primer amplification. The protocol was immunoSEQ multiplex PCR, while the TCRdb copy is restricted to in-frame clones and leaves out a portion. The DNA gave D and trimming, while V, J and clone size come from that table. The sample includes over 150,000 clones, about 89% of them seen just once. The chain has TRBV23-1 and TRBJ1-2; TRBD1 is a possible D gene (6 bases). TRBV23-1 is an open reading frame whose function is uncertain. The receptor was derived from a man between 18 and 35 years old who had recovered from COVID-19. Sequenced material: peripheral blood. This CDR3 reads CASSQSEGGDINYGYTF. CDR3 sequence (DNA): TGCGCCAGCAGTCAATCTGAAGGGGGTGACATTAACTATGGCTACACCTTC.